This TCR beta chain was observed in a study of CXCR4 blockade with PD-1 therapy in pancreatic cancer (dated by TCRdb to between 2018 and 2021). Some background on the complete study: The study combined multiplex immunohistochemistry and TCRbeta immunosequencing of resected pancreatic ductal adenocarcinoma with ex vivo slice culture testing PD-1 and CXCR4 blockade. To assess intratumoral heterogeneity, two geographically distinct regions from each of roughly 6 tumors were TCR-sequenced. The study at large found these results: Only TCRbeta chains were sequenced, so true antigen-specificity overlap of convergent dominant clones remained unconfirmed pending paired alpha-beta single-cell sequencing. Tumors showed clonal expansion, with mean productive clonality about 0.14 versus 0.05 in healthy blood, but clonality did not correlate with survival. A strong correlation was found between the frequency of an amino acid clone and the number of distinct nucleotide rearrangements encoding that clone, which suggests convergent selection driven by common tumor antigens.

The patients who supplied the archived tumor blocks had received no neoadjuvant therapy before resection. For the preserved-tissue arm, the study drew on a few dozen surgical resection samples taken from 24 pancreatic ductal adenocarcinoma patients who had not been treated previously. DNA for the resection arm was extracted from ten 5-micron curls of FFPE tumor lying next to the multiplex immunohistochemistry slide. TCRbeta CDR3 regions were immunosequenced from extracted DNA using the immunoSEQ Assay at Adaptive Biotechnologies. The source study handled its data this way. To quantify the absolute abundance of each unique TCRbeta CDR3, sequences were collapsed and filtered. Clonality was calculated as 1 minus Pielou's evenness, with only productive in-frame rearrangements included in the computation. Regional overlap was evaluated by tracking the top 100 nucleotide rearrangements across paired samples, and paired versus unrelated samples were compared using the Morisita index. The immunoSEQ Rearrangement Details tool was used to assess whether nucleotide rearrangements converged onto identical amino acid sequences. As stored in TCRdb, this immuneACCESS dataset retains in-frame rearrangements with V and J assigned. A fraction of the clones does not appear; measured against another copy, unresolved V genes explain less than half of the discrepancy, and the remainder lacks a known reason. D and trimming were read from the DNA, whereas the V and J calls and clone size are those reported in that table. The sample table shows about 1,200 clones, and 30% to 40% are seen once. The ten largest clones take up 18% of the sample.

This clone was observed a few times. No antigen is known for it. Per-nucleotide qualities are absent, and no much larger clonotype sits a single base away. CDR1 and CDR2 are read off the germline V gene as MNHGY and SAAAGT. CDR3 length: 15 amino acids, cysteine to phenylalanine. Just CDR3 DNA is preserved here, 45 bases in frame from base 1. The germline ends are 15 bases apart after V is trimmed by 5 bases and J by 3 bases. Sequencing input: tumor tissue. The chain was built from TRBV6-8 and TRBJ2-3, and the D gene may be TRBD1, 5 bases matching. The clonotype comes from a human donor with pancreatic ductal adenocarcinoma. CDR3 sequence: CASSDMVQGTDTQYF. The bases read TGTGCCAGCAGTGATATGGTGCAGGGTACAGATACGCAGTATTTT.